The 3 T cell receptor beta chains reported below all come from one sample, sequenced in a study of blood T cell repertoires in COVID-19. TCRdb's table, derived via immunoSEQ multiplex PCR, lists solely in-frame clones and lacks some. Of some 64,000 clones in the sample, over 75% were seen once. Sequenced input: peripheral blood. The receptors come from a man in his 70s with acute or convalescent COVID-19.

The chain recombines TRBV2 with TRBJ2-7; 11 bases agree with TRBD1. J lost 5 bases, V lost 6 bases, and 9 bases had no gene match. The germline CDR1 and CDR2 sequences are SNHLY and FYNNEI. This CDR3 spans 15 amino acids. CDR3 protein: CASRVDRGPVNEQYF. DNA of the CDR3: TGTGCCAGCAGGGTGGACAGGGGGCCCGTCAACGAGCAGTACTTC.

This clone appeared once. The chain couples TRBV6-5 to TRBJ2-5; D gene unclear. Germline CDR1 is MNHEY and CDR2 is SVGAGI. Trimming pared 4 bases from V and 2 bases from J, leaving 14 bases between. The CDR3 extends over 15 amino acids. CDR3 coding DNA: TGTGCCAGCAGTTCCCAAGGCGGTCCGCAAGAGACCCAGTACTTC. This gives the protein CASSSQGGPQETQYF.

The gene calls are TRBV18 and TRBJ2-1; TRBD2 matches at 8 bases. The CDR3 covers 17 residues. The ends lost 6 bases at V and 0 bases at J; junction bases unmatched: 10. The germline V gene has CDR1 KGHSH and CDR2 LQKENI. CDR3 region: CASSPLGGASSYNEQFF. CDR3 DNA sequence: TGTGCCAGCTCCCCCCTCGGGGGGGCGAGCTCCTACAATGAGCAGTTCTTC.